The T cell receptor (beta chain) under discussion was sequenced for a study of type 1 regulatory T cells. At the level of the study: An in vitro protocol generated T-allo10, a Tr1-enriched, alloantigen-specific CD4 T cell product.

Germline-derived CDR1 and CDR2 are SGHAT and FQNNGV. The CDR3 covers 16 residues. The trim removed 5 bases at V and 0 bases at J, leaving 9 bases unmatched. This clonotype was seen only a few times. No antigen is known for it. Findings and limits, study-wide: Compared with non-Tr1 cells, Tr1 cells showed a narrower TCR repertoire.

Each CDR3 protein gets one entry after TCRdb re-called the reads with MiXCR. The top ten hold less than 2% of the sample, which has about 62,000 distinct CDR3 sequences, 62% seen once. Sequenced input: cultured non-Tr1 T cells, either the whole culture or a sorted T cell fraction (not recorded which). The chain carries TRBV11-2 and TRBJ1-1, with 7 bases identical to TRBD1. This clonotype was sampled from a human donor in good health. CDR3 in DNA: TGTGCCAGCAGCCCGGGGACAGAATCAATGAACACTGAAGCTTTCTTT. It is translated as CASSPGTESMNTEAFF.